This entry lists 8 T cell receptor beta chains sequenced from one sample in a study of cytomegalovirus exposure and HLA in healthy donors. PCR involved 60 Vbeta and 13 Jbeta primers. Produced via immunoSEQ multiplex PCR; TCRdb's table is partial and in-frame only. The sample holds about 170,000 clones, roughly 80% seen once. The sample consisted of PBMCs. The receptors originated from a female donor in good health and CMV-seronegative.

In the case of this clone: Sequence at one end of the junction differs from germline and may be a read error. The gene calls are TRBV5-4 and TRBJ1-6; 8 positions match TRBD1. CDR1 and CDR2 from the germline V gene are SGHNT and YYREEE (reference sequence). The CDR3 extends over 17 amino acids. The CDR3: CASSSAGQDSYNSPLPF. CDR3 DNA sequence: TGTGCCAGCAGCTCTGCGGGACAGGACTCCTATAATTCACCCCTCCCCTTT. Combining the CDR3 with reference TRBV5-4 and TRBJ1-6 gives the whole variable domain ETGVTQSPTHLIKTRGQQVTLRCSSQSGHNTVSWYQQALGQGPQFIFQYYREEENGRGNFPPRFSGLQFPNYSSELNVNALELDDSALYLCASSSAGQDSYNSPLPFGNGTRLTVT.

V gene TRBV6-1 combines with J gene TRBJ2-2; D may be TRBD2 (5 bases). The CDR3 totals 14 residues. V was clipped by 5 bases and J by 5 bases, with 12 bases between them. CDR1 and CDR2 from the germline V gene are MNHNS and SASEGT. The CDR3 protein is CASSWERGTGELFF. The DNA of the CDR3 is TGTGCCAGCAGTTGGGAAAGAGGGACCGGGGAGCTGTTTTTT.

This clone has a handful of counts. The genes are TRBV4-1 and TRBJ1-2, with 10 positions matching TRBD1. J gave up 5 bases and V 1 base, and 1 base lay outside the gene matches. This CDR3 spans 14 amino acids. The germline CDR1 and CDR2 sequences are MGHRA and YSYEKL. CDR3 DNA: TGCGCCAGCAGCCAAGGGACAGGGGGTTATGGCTACACCTTC. Translating gives CASSQGTGGYGYTF.

This chain uses TRBV7-2 with TRBJ2-7; 8 bases are shared with TRBD2. Germline-derived CDR1 and CDR2 are SGHTA and FQGNSA. The CDR3 spans 15 residues. The ends lost 2 bases at V and 4 bases at J; junction bases unmatched: 7. CDR3 sequence (DNA): TGTGCCAGCAGCTTAATGACTAGCGCCCAATACGAGCAGTACTTC. It translates to CASSLMTSAQYEQYF.

The rearrangement links TRBV30 to TRBJ2-5, with 7 bases that match TRBD2. Germline V CDR1 and CDR2: GTSNPN, SVGIG (reference sequence). There are 14 residues in the CDR3. The V segment lost 5 bases and the J segment 4 bases; nucleotides outside the gene matches: 10. The CDR3 DNA follows: TGTGCCTGGGGCCACGGGCTAGCGGTAGAGACCCAGTACTTC. Amino acids: CAWGHGLAVETQYF.

This chain uses TRBV18 with TRBJ2-7; possibly TRBD1 for D (6 bases). The CDR3 loop spans 13 amino acids. Germline CDR1 reads KGHSH; CDR2 reads LQKENI. V lost 4 bases and J lost 5, with 12 bases in between. In nucleotides, the CDR3 is TGTGCCAGCTCACGCGACAGGTTGGACGAGCAGTACTTC. Translation gives CASSRDRLDEQYF.

The CDR3 is CSVETLPGQGAEAFF. The CDR3, as DNA: TGCAGCGTTGAAACACTCCCGGGACAGGGGGCTGAAGCTTTCTTT. V usage is TRBV29-1 and J usage is TRBJ1-1; 11 nucleotides align to TRBD1. The CDR3 consists of 15 residues. Germline CDR1 reads SQVTM; CDR2 reads ANQGSEA. Germline trimming cut 2 bases from V and 6 bases from J; bases unmatched to any gene: 8.

The rearrangement uses TRBV11-2 and TRBJ2-2; D perhaps matches TRBD2 (6 bases). V lost 5 bases and J 1 base, leaving 8 bases between the germline ends. The CDR3 runs to 14 residues. Germline loops: CDR1 SGHAT, CDR2 FQNNGV. The CDR3 here is CASSLSGNTGELFF. In nucleotides, the CDR3 is TGTGCCAGCAGCCTTAGCGGGAACACCGGGGAGCTGTTTTTT.